A single count supports the clone carrying this TCR beta chain. The antigen remains undetermined. The data derive from a study of T cell responses to AZD1222 COVID-19 vaccine. On the study more broadly: Timing groups of about 4 and about 12 weeks for second doses were pooled. General study points: After the peak T cell response, and only then, were repertoires sampled. Regions 160-218 and 743-854 dominated among vaccine-associated CD4 TCRs spanning spike.

The repertoire was sequenced with immunoSEQ multiplex PCR; TCRdb's copy has only in-frame clones and lacks some. The data show about 160,000 clones, around 94% seen once. Trimming pared 5 bases from V and 4 bases from J, leaving 14 bases between. CDR3 length: 14 residues. Germline lookup yields CDR1 SGHAT and CDR2 FQNNGV. The TCR comes from an adult in good health. The chain carries TRBV11-2 and TRBJ1-2; weak D call: TRBD1 (6 bases). The sample was peripheral blood, taken on day 0 of AZD1222 vaccination. CDR3 protein: CASSQPPGAYGYTF. CDR3 bases: TGTGCCAGCAGCCAACCCCCAGGGGCCTATGGCTACACCTTC.